These T cell receptor beta chains were read from a single sample in a study of tumor-infiltrating lymphocytes in primary liver carcinoma. TCRdb reprocessed the multiplex PCR reads with MiXCR, giving one entry per CDR3 protein. Here the sample spans about 180,000 distinct CDR3 sequences, 60% being singletons. Sequencing used peripheral blood. The source of these receptors is a man aged 35-49 years with primary liver carcinoma and hepatitis B virus infection. The CDR3 runs from the conserved cysteine through the conserved F or W.

J gene	V gene	CDR3 protein
TRBJ2-3	TRBV6-6	CASSPQGTDTRYF
TRBJ1-1	TRBV11-2	CASSRGDRVTEAFF
TRBJ2-5	TRBV6-1	CASNDPGAAGYF
TRBJ2-7	TRBV5-1	CASKKGFTYEQYF
TRBJ2-1	TRBV6-5	CASSYSRTSGYNEQFF
TRBJ2-1	TRBV12-3/TRBV12-4	CASSPPTAGRYNEQFF
TRBJ2-1	TRBV29-1	CSVSGGSGHEQFF
TRBJ2-1	TRBV6-6	CASSYSQLDELFF
TRBJ2-1	TRBV11-2	CVNSLGWTGGINEQFF
TRBJ1-6	TRBV10-3	CAIRDRELPPHF
TRBJ2-2	TRBV7-8	CASSYGIPGGGELFF
TRBJ2-7	TRBV12-2	CASRFRRGSYEQYF
TRBJ2-5	TRBV11-3	CAGSLNGQETLYF
TRBJ2-7	TRBV11-1	CDSSSGRSYEQYF
TRBJ2-2	TRBV4-1	CASSQGGELLF
TRBJ2-5	TRBV11-2	CTSSSSLASGSYGSRETQYF
TRBJ1-1	TRBV6-5	CASSSRTANTEAFF
TRBJ2-5	TRBV5-4	CASSLAPEAGGQETQYF
TRBJ2-3	TRBV6-5	CASSYSVGGLAARGGTDTQYF
TRBJ1-5	TRBV4-1	CASSQEAGQGQPQHF
TRBJ2-1	TRBV11-2	CASSYLEDSYNEQFF
TRBJ2-1	TRBV5-1	CASRTGQGAQDEQFF
TRBJ2-7	TRBV4-2	CANSPGGHEQYF
TRBJ2-7	TRBV10-3	CAISESGGRAVEQYF
TRBJ2-6	TRBV6-5	CASSLFAGGAGANVLTF
TRBJ1-6	TRBV7-9	CASSSGQGRNSPLHF
TRBJ1-4	TRBV6-1	CATGQGRSNEKLFF